This T cell receptor beta chain was retrieved from a study of CD8+ T cells in alopecia areata. Study information: Treated patients swallowed 5 to 10 mg of oral tofacitinib twice daily.

This clone showed up just once. What it binds is unknown. Study-level results: Many expanded lesional clones persisted in scalp and blood during tofacitinib treatment. Scalp clonality, together with expanded CD8+ clones among the top 100, fell significantly with tofacitinib.

After isolation, RNA underwent reverse transcription to generate cDNA as the sequencing template. Data came from immunoSEQ multiplex PCR; TCRdb stores just in-frame clones and leaves some out. Of about 180,000 clones in the sample, about 47% were seen once. Regarding treatment: oral pan-JAK inhibitor, 5-10 mg twice daily. The sorting of PBMCs gave CD4+ and CD8+ T cells. The germline gives CDR1 SGHNT, CDR2 YYREEE (reference sequence). The length of the CDR3 is 12 residues. Trimming took off 3 bases at V and 7 bases at J, with 5 bases between the two ends. This sequence originates from a human donor with alopecia areata. The material sequenced was CD8+ T cells sorted from blood, taken at week 52, from a patient treated with tofacitinib. The rearrangement uses TRBV5-4 and TRBJ1-6; D gene ambiguous. CDR3 sequence: CASSSVNSPLHF. DNA for the CDR3: TGTGCCAGCAGCTCGGTGAATTCACCCCTCCACTTT.